This is a list of T cell receptor beta chains from one sample in a study of blood T cell repertoires in COVID-19. The table came from immunoSEQ multiplex PCR; TCRdb's copy has only in-frame clones and leaves some out. The profile shows some 160,000 clones, about 83% of them singletons. The sample was peripheral blood. Every receptor here comes from a human donor in a cohort sampled during active COVID-19. CDR3s include the opening cysteine and the closing phenylalanine or tryptophan. The D gene is left open where the match is weak. Expanded clones get a size class; other rows say once, few or many, or leave the size out.

clone_size: few; j_call: TRBJ2-5; d_call: TRBD1; v_call: TRBV11-3; cdr3_nt: TGTGCCAGCAGTTCCGGGACAGGGGGCACAAAGACCCAGTACTTC; cdr3_aa: CASSSGTGGTKTQYF
clone_size: NA; j_call: TRBJ2-5; d_call: NA; v_call: TRBV14; cdr3_nt: TGTGCCAGCAGCCAAAGTTGGGGGCGCGGAGAGACCCAGTACTTC; cdr3_aa: CASSQSWGRGETQYF
clone_size: NA; j_call: TRBJ2-6; d_call: NA; v_call: TRBV4-1; cdr3_nt: TGCGCCAGCAGCCACTTAGGTAGGAGGGCTGGGGCCAACGTCCTGACTTTC; cdr3_aa: CASSHLGRRAGANVLTF
clone_size: NA; j_call: TRBJ2-5; d_call: TRBD2; v_call: TRBV28; cdr3_nt: TGTGCCAGCAGCACTAGCGGGAGTGAGACCCAGTACTTC; cdr3_aa: CASSTSGSETQYF
clone_size: NA; j_call: TRBJ1-2; d_call: TRBD1; v_call: TRBV6-5; cdr3_nt: TGTGCCAGCAGTTACGAACCCCAGGGGGCGAATGGCTACACCTTC; cdr3_aa: CASSYEPQGANGYTF
clone_size: NA; j_call: TRBJ2-7; d_call: TRBD2; v_call: TRBV4-1; cdr3_nt: TGCGCCAGCAGCCAAGAGGTGGGGACTAGCATCTACGAGCAGTACTTC; cdr3_aa: CASSQEVGTSIYEQYF
clone_size: NA; j_call: TRBJ2-1; d_call: TRBD2; v_call: TRBV5-1; cdr3_nt: TGCGCCAGCAGCGTTACTAGCGGGGGGACCATCGATGAGCAGTTCTTC; cdr3_aa: CASSVTSGGTIDEQFF
clone_size: NA; j_call: TRBJ1-2; d_call: NA; v_call: TRBV4-3; cdr3_nt: TGCGCCAGCAGCCAAGGGATACAGCTCTATGGCTACACCTTC; cdr3_aa: CASSQGIQLYGYTF
clone_size: NA; j_call: TRBJ1-5; d_call: NA; v_call: TRBV28; cdr3_nt: TGTGCTTCCGGGTATAGCAATCAGCCCCAGCATTTT; cdr3_aa: CASGYSNQPQHF
clone_size: NA; j_call: TRBJ1-2; d_call: TRBD1; v_call: TRBV19; cdr3_nt: TGTGCCAGTAGTATAGAACAGGGGGTGACGTATGGCTACACCTTC; cdr3_aa: CASSIEQGVTYGYTF
clone_size: NA; j_call: TRBJ1-1; d_call: NA; v_call: TRBV9; cdr3_nt: TGTGCCAGCAGCGTATTTCCAGAGAACACTGAAGCTTTCTTT; cdr3_aa: CASSVFPENTEAFF
clone_size: few; j_call: TRBJ1-1; d_call: TRBD1; v_call: TRBV3-1/TRBV3-2; cdr3_nt: TGTGCCAGCAGCGTATACAGGGGGCGCGGGACTGAAGCTTTCTTT; cdr3_aa: CASSVYRGRGTEAFF
clone_size: NA; j_call: TRBJ1-1; d_call: NA; v_call: TRBV11-2; cdr3_nt: TGTGCCAGCAGCTTAGGGCTACAGGGGAACACTGAAGCTTTCTTT; cdr3_aa: CASSLGLQGNTEAFF
clone_size: NA; j_call: TRBJ1-2; d_call: TRBD1; v_call: TRBV6-5; cdr3_nt: TGTGCCAGCAGACGCAGGGGGGCTAACTATGGCTACACCTTC; cdr3_aa: CASRRRGANYGYTF
clone_size: NA; j_call: TRBJ2-1; d_call: TRBD2; v_call: TRBV19; cdr3_nt: TGTGCCAGTAGTGCCCTTCCTAGCGGGGAATACAATGAGCAGTTCTTC; cdr3_aa: CASSALPSGEYNEQFF
clone_size: NA; j_call: TRBJ2-7; d_call: NA; v_call: TRBV7-2; cdr3_nt: TGTGCCAGCAGCTTCTATCCAGGGCCCTACGAGCAGTACTTC; cdr3_aa: CASSFYPGPYEQYF
clone_size: NA; j_call: TRBJ2-2; d_call: TRBD1; v_call: TRBV6-4; cdr3_nt: TGTGCCAGCAGTGAAGGACAGGGGGCGCCCACCGGGGAGCTGTTTTTT; cdr3_aa: CASSEGQGAPTGELFF
clone_size: few; j_call: TRBJ1-1; d_call: NA; v_call: TRBV4-1; cdr3_nt: TGCGCCAGCAGCCAAGATAGAGGGGGCACTGAAGCTTTCTTT; cdr3_aa: CASSQDRGGTEAFF
clone_size: NA; j_call: TRBJ2-7; d_call: NA; v_call: TRBV19; cdr3_nt: TGTGCCAGCAATCAAGGGGGCTACGAGCAGTACTTC; cdr3_aa: CASNQGGYEQYF
clone_size: NA; j_call: TRBJ1-1; d_call: NA; v_call: TRBV7-3; cdr3_nt: TGTGCCAGCAGCTTAGATAGGCCAGGGAACACTGAAGCTTTCTTT; cdr3_aa: CASSLDRPGNTEAFF
clone_size: NA; j_call: TRBJ1-3; d_call: NA; v_call: TRBV7-8; cdr3_nt: TGTGCCAGCAGCCTGCGGGTTTCAGGAAACACCATATATTTT; cdr3_aa: CASSLRVSGNTIYF
clone_size: NA; j_call: TRBJ2-5; d_call: NA; v_call: TRBV5-1; cdr3_nt: TGCGCCAGCAGCTTGGGGGACACAGGGAGAAAGACCCAGTACTTC; cdr3_aa: CASSLGDTGRKTQYF
clone_size: NA; j_call: TRBJ1-5; d_call: NA; v_call: TRBV5-8; cdr3_nt: TGTGCCAGCAGCACCGGACAGAGGCATCAGCCCCAGCATTTT; cdr3_aa: CASSTGQRHQPQHF
clone_size: NA; j_call: TRBJ1-2; d_call: NA; v_call: TRBV6-1; cdr3_nt: TGTGCCAGCAGTGAAGCGGCAGGGGCGGGCTATGGCTACACCTTC; cdr3_aa: CASSEAAGAGYGYTF
clone_size: NA; j_call: TRBJ1-1; d_call: TRBD1; v_call: TRBV7-3; cdr3_nt: TGTGCCAGCAGCTTAACGCCCCCGGGACAGGGACTAATGAACACTGAAGCTTTCTTT; cdr3_aa: CASSLTPPGQGLMNTEAFF
clone_size: NA; j_call: TRBJ1-2; d_call: TRBD1; v_call: TRBV28; cdr3_nt: TGTGCCAGCAGGGGACAGGGCAACTATGGCTACACCTTC; cdr3_aa: CASRGQGNYGYTF
clone_size: NA; j_call: TRBJ1-3; d_call: NA; v_call: TRBV6-5; cdr3_nt: TGTGCCAGCAGTTACTCTCAGGGTAGTGCTGGAAACACCATATATTTT; cdr3_aa: CASSYSQGSAGNTIYF
clone_size: NA; j_call: TRBJ2-7; d_call: TRBD2; v_call: TRBV18; cdr3_nt: TGTGCCACCACCGGCATCAGCGGGAGCTACGAGCAGTACTTC; cdr3_aa: CATTGISGSYEQYF
clone_size: NA; j_call: TRBJ1-1; d_call: NA; v_call: TRBV4-3; cdr3_nt: TGCGCCAGCAGCCGGGAGGGGACGAACACTGAAGCTTTCTTT; cdr3_aa: CASSREGTNTEAFF
clone_size: NA; j_call: TRBJ1-1; d_call: TRBD1; v_call: TRBV10-1; cdr3_nt: TGCGCCAGCACCTCAGGGGGCCCGGGCACTGAAGCTTTCTTT; cdr3_aa: CASTSGGPGTEAFF
clone_size: NA; j_call: TRBJ1-1; d_call: TRBD1; v_call: TRBV6-5; cdr3_nt: TGTGCCAGCACCCAAGGGACAGCCAACACTGAAGCTTTCTTT; cdr3_aa: CASTQGTANTEAFF
clone_size: NA; j_call: TRBJ2-3; d_call: TRBD1; v_call: TRBV4-3; cdr3_nt: TGCGCCAGCAGTAGACAGGGGGCCACAGATACGCAGTATTTT; cdr3_aa: CASSRQGATDTQYF
clone_size: few; j_call: TRBJ1-5; d_call: TRBD1; v_call: TRBV18; cdr3_nt: TGTGCCAGCTCCCCCGGGACAGGGGGCCATCAGCCCCAGCATTTT; cdr3_aa: CASSPGTGGHQPQHF
clone_size: NA; j_call: TRBJ1-5; d_call: NA; v_call: TRBV28; cdr3_nt: TGTGCCAGCAGTTTAGGGCAGTTCAATCAGCCCCAGCATTTT; cdr3_aa: CASSLGQFNQPQHF
clone_size: NA; j_call: TRBJ1-2; d_call: NA; v_call: TRBV6-2/TRBV6-3; cdr3_nt: TGTGCCAGCAGCCCTCTACAGGGAAGTTCTGGCTACACCTTC; cdr3_aa: CASSPLQGSSGYTF
clone_size: NA; j_call: TRBJ2-1; d_call: NA; v_call: TRBV21-1; cdr3_nt: TGTGCCAGCAGCAAAGGAGAAGGGGACAGGGGACGGAGTGAGCAGTTCTTC; cdr3_aa: CASSKGEGDRGRSEQFF
clone_size: NA; j_call: TRBJ2-1; d_call: NA; v_call: TRBV2; cdr3_nt: TGTGCCAGCAGTCCGACAGACTTCGCCCCCCACAATGAGCAGTTCTTC; cdr3_aa: CASSPTDFAPHNEQFF
clone_size: once; j_call: TRBJ1-1; d_call: NA; v_call: TRBV19; cdr3_nt: TGTGCCAGTAGTATAGATCTCGAAGCTTTCTTT; cdr3_aa: CASSIDLEAFF
clone_size: NA; j_call: TRBJ2-7; d_call: NA; v_call: TRBV21-1; cdr3_nt: TGTGCCAGCAGCACTAAAGCGGGAGTCTCCTACGAGCAGTACTTC; cdr3_aa: CASSTKAGVSYEQYF
clone_size: NA; j_call: TRBJ2-3; d_call: TRBD2; v_call: TRBV5-4; cdr3_nt: TGTGCCAGCAGCTTTGGACTAGCGGGAGGCCCAAGGGCAGATACGCAGTATTTT; cdr3_aa: CASSFGLAGGPRADTQYF
clone_size: NA; j_call: TRBJ1-4; d_call: NA; v_call: TRBV27; cdr3_nt: TGTGCCAGCAGTTTCTATAGATGGTTAGGGGCCCCAACTAATGAAAAACTGTTTTTT; cdr3_aa: CASSFYRWLGAPTNEKLFF
clone_size: NA; j_call: TRBJ2-5; d_call: NA; v_call: TRBV16; cdr3_nt: TGTGCCAGCAGCCAGAGTAGCCAAGAGACCCAGTACTTC; cdr3_aa: CASSQSSQETQYF
clone_size: NA; j_call: TRBJ1-1; d_call: NA; v_call: TRBV9; cdr3_nt: TGTGCCAGCAGCCAGGGACAACGGAATGAAGCTTTCTTT; cdr3_aa: CASSQGQRNEAFF
clone_size: NA; j_call: TRBJ1-1; d_call: NA; v_call: TRBV29-1; cdr3_nt: TGCAGCGTCGTTCGAGACATTACCCAGAACACTGAAGCTTTCTTT; cdr3_aa: CSVVRDITQNTEAFF
clone_size: NA; j_call: TRBJ2-1; d_call: NA; v_call: TRBV21-1; cdr3_nt: TGTGCCAGCTCCTGCAAGGGACTAGCGGGAGTTGAGCAGTTCTTC; cdr3_aa: CASSCKGLAGVEQFF
clone_size: once; j_call: TRBJ1-6; d_call: NA; v_call: TRBV3-1/TRBV3-2; cdr3_nt: TGTGCCAGCAGCCAAGCGGGTAGTAAGAATTCACCCCTCCACTTT; cdr3_aa: CASSQAGSKNSPLHF